These T cell receptor beta chains were read from a single sample in a study of T cell changes during pregnancy in multiple sclerosis. Libraries were prepared by immunoSEQ multiplex PCR; TCRdb keeps only in-frame clonotypes and omits some of them. This sample yields about 38,000 clones, of which 92% are seen a single time; around 0.4% belongs to the top ten. Sequencing was performed on CD4+ T cells from peripheral blood mononuclear cells, taken after pregnancy. These TCRs come from a female donor in good health, enrolled as a control in a pregnancy study. CDR3s include the opening cysteine and the closing phenylalanine or tryptophan. D genes are given only for firm matches. Rows give clone size only sometimes, using once, few, many, or a class for an expanded clone.

D: TRBD2
V: TRBV7-6
size: NA
J: TRBJ2-5
CDR3: CASSPPLAGAAMETQYF
DNA: TGTGCCAGCAGCCCACCCCTAGCGGGGGCCGCAATGGAGACCCAGTACTTC

D: NA
V: TRBV5-4
size: NA
J: TRBJ1-2
CDR3: CASSAFGRLAGYTF
DNA: TGTGCCAGCAGCGCATTTGGGCGATTGGCTGGCTACACCTTC

D: TRBD1
V: TRBV5-6
size: NA
J: TRBJ1-2
CDR3: CASSPGQGGNYGYTF
DNA: TGTGCCAGCAGCCCCGGACAGGGGGGGAACTATGGCTACACCTTC

D: NA
V: TRBV30
size: NA
J: TRBJ1-2
CDR3: CAWRGVGQTSYGYTF
DNA: TGTGCCTGGAGGGGCGTAGGACAGACCTCCTATGGCTACACCTTC

D: NA
V: TRBV11-2
size: NA
J: TRBJ2-7
CDR3: CASSSRTPSYEQYF
DNA: TGTGCCAGCAGCTCGAGGACACCGTCCTACGAGCAGTACTTC

D: TRBD1
V: TRBV5-8
size: NA
J: TRBJ1-1
CDR3: CASSADRVWSTEAFF
DNA: TGTGCCAGCAGCGCCGACAGGGTTTGGAGCACTGAAGCTTTCTTT

D: TRBD1
V: TRBV6-5
size: NA
J: TRBJ2-3
CDR3: CASSSRTGAVDTQYF
DNA: TGTGCCAGCAGTTCCAGGACAGGGGCGGTAGATACGCAGTATTTT

D: NA
V: TRBV14
size: NA
J: TRBJ2-3
CDR3: CASSQDFTGFSPDTQYF
DNA: TGTGCCAGCAGCCAAGATTTCACAGGCTTTAGTCCAGATACGCAGTATTTT

D: NA
V: TRBV5-1
size: NA
J: TRBJ2-7
CDR3: CASSSSGQAGYEQYF
DNA: TGCGCCAGCAGCTCCTCAGGACAGGCGGGGTACGAGCAGTACTTC

D: NA
V: TRBV20-1
size: NA
J: TRBJ1-5
CDR3: CSRGGNQPQHF
DNA: TGCAGCCGGGGGGGGAATCAGCCCCAGCATTTT

D: NA
V: TRBV18
size: NA
J: TRBJ1-1
CDR3: CASSPWRENTEAFF
DNA: TGTGCCAGCTCACCGTGGAGAGAGAACACTGAAGCTTTCTTT

D: TRBD1
V: TRBV27
size: NA
J: TRBJ1-2
CDR3: CASTRRAGQGAVGGYTF
DNA: TGTGCCAGCACTAGGAGAGCGGGACAGGGGGCCGTTGGGGGCTACACCTTC

D: NA
V: TRBV5-5
size: NA
J: TRBJ2-7
CDR3: CASSLDMGGEQYF
DNA: TGTGCCAGCAGCTTGGATATGGGGGGAGAGCAGTACTTC

D: TRBD1
V: TRBV30
size: few
J: TRBJ1-1
CDR3: CAWRAGTAMFWGTEAFF
DNA: TGTGCCTGGAGAGCCGGGACAGCGATGTTTTGGGGCACTGAAGCTTTCTTT

D: NA
V: TRBV11-3
size: NA
J: TRBJ1-1
CDR3: CASSLTGMKGTEAFF
DNA: TGTGCCAGCAGCTTAACGGGGATGAAGGGCACTGAAGCTTTCTTT

D: NA
V: TRBV4-1
size: NA
J: TRBJ1-5
CDR3: CASSYHLGGQPQHF
DNA: TGCGCCAGCAGCTACCACCTCGGGGGACAGCCCCAGCATTTT

D: NA
V: TRBV27
size: NA
J: TRBJ1-2
CDR3: CASSLSGQGPYGYTF
DNA: TGTGCCAGCAGTTTATCGGGGCAGGGTCCCTATGGCTACACCTTC

D: NA
V: TRBV5-1
size: NA
J: TRBJ2-7
CDR3: CASSPREVSEQYF
DNA: TGCGCCAGCAGCCCCCGAGAGGTCTCCGAGCAGTACTTC

D: NA
V: TRBV6-5
size: NA
J: TRBJ1-2
CDR3: CASSHNRFRGYTF
DNA: TGTGCCAGCAGCCATAACAGGTTCCGGGGCTACACCTTC

D: NA
V: TRBV30
size: NA
J: TRBJ2-3
CDR3: CAWSAPPLSSTDTQYF
DNA: TGTGCCTGGAGTGCCCCTCCCCTGAGTAGCACAGATACGCAGTATTTT

D: NA
V: TRBV4-2
size: few
J: TRBJ1-1
CDR3: CASSQSGGVGAFF
DNA: TGTGCCAGCAGCCAATCCGGAGGGGTCGGCGCTTTCTTT

D: TRBD1
V: TRBV5-6
size: NA
J: TRBJ1-2
CDR3: CASSLRQGSAYYGYTF
DNA: TGTGCCAGCAGCTTAAGACAGGGATCGGCATACTATGGCTACACCTTC

D: TRBD1
V: TRBV5-4
size: medium-sized
J: TRBJ1-2
CDR3: CASSGPGQVNYGYTF
DNA: TGTGCCAGCAGCGGGCCGGGACAGGTGAACTATGGCTACACCTTC

D: NA
V: TRBV19
size: once
J: TRBJ1-4
CDR3: CASRTGQVGEKLFF
DNA: TGTGCCAGTCGTACGGGACAAGTTGGTGAAAAACTGTTTTTT

D: NA
V: TRBV11-2
size: NA
J: TRBJ1-1
CDR3: CASSLEGSAGTEAFF
DNA: TGTGCCAGCAGCTTAGAGGGCTCAGCGGGCACTGAAGCTTTCTTT

D: NA
V: TRBV6-5
size: NA
J: TRBJ2-1
CDR3: CASRERQSYNEQFF
DNA: TGTGCCAGCAGAGAAAGACAGAGTTACAATGAGCAGTTCTTC

D: TRBD2
V: TRBV9
size: NA
J: TRBJ2-3
CDR3: CASSGDPRGSTDTQYF
DNA: TGTGCCAGCAGCGGTGACCCGCGGGGGAGCACAGATACGCAGTATTTT

D: TRBD2
V: TRBV27
size: NA
J: TRBJ2-1
CDR3: CASQTSGPYNEQFF
DNA: TGTGCCAGCCAAACTAGCGGACCCTACAATGAGCAGTTCTTC

D: NA
V: TRBV5-1
size: NA
J: TRBJ2-7
CDR3: CASSPAPHRAGEQYF
DNA: TGCGCCAGCAGCCCCGCCCCCCACAGGGCCGGCGAGCAGTACTTC

D: NA
V: TRBV30
size: NA
J: TRBJ1-2
CDR3: CAWSAHSGFAGLSGYTF
DNA: TGTGCCTGGAGTGCGCACTCAGGGTTTGCCGGTTTAAGTGGCTACACCTTC

D: TRBD1
V: TRBV27
size: NA
J: TRBJ2-7
CDR3: CASSHGQAPSYEQYF
DNA: TGTGCCAGCAGTCACGGACAGGCCCCCTCCTACGAGCAGTACTTC

D: TRBD2
V: TRBV4-1
size: NA
J: TRBJ2-1
CDR3: CASSQGLAGLEQFF
DNA: TGCGCCAGCAGCCAAGGACTAGCGGGTCTTGAGCAGTTCTTC